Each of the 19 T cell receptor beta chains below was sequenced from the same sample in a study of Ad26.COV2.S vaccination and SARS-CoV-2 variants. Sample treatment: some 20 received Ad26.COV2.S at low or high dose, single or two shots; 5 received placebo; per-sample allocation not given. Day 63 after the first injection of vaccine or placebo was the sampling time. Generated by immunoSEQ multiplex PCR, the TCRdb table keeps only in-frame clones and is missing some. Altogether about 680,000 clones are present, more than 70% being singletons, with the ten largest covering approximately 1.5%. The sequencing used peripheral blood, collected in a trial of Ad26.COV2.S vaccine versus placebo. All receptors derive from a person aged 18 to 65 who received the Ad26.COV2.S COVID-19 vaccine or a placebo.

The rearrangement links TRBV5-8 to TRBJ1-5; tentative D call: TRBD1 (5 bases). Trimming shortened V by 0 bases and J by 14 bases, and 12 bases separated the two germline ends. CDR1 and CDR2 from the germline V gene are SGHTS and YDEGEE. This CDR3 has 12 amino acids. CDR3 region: CASSLGTRVKHF. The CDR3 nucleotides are TGTGCCAGCAGCTTGGGGACAAGGGTAAAGCATTTT.

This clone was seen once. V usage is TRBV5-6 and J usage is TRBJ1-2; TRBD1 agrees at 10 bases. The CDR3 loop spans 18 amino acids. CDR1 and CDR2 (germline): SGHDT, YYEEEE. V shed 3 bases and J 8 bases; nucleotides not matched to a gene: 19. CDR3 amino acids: CASSSIRTGGEHKGGYTF. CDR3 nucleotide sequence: TGTGCCAGCAGCTCTATAAGGACAGGGGGTGAACATAAGGGAGGCTACACCTTC.

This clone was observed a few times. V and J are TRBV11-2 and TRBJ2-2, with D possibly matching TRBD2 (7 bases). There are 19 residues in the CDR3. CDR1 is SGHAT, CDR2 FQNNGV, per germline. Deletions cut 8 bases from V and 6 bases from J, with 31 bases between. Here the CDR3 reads CASVSPTRGGGTSAGELFF. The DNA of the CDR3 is TGTGCCAGCGTCTCACCCACCAGAGGGGGGGGGACTTCGGCCGGGGAGCTGTTTTTT.

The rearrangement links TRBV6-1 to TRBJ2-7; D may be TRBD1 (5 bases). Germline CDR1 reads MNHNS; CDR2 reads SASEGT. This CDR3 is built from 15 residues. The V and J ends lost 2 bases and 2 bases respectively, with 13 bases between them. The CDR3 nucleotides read TGTGCCAGCAGTGAACCTTATCAGGGTACCTACGAGCAGTACTTC. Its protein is CASSEPYQGTYEQYF.

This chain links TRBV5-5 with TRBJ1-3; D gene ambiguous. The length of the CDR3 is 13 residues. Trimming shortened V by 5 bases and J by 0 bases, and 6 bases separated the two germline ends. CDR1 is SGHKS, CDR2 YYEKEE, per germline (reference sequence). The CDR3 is CASRPSSGNTIYF. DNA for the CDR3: TGTGCCAGCAGACCGAGCTCTGGAAACACCATATATTTT.

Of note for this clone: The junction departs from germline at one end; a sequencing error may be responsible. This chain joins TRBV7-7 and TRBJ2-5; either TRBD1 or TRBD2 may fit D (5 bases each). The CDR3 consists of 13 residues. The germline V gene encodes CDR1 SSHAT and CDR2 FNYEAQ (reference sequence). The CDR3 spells CASSLGELETQYF. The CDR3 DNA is TGTGCTAGCAGCTTAGGGGAGTTAGAGACCCAGTACTTC.

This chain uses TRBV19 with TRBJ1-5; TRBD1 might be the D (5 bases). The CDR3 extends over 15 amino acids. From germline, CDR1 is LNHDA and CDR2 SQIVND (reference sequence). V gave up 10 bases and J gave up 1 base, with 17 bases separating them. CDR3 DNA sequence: TGTGCCACCTCCCCGGCAGGGCAAAGCAATCAGCCCCAGCATTTT. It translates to CATSPAGQSNQPQHF.

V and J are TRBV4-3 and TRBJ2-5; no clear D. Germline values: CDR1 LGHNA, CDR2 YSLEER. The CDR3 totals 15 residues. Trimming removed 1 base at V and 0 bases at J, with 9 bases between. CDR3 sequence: CASSQGTLYQETQYF. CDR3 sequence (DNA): TGCGCCAGCAGCCAAGGCACGCTGTACCAAGAGACCCAGTACTTC.

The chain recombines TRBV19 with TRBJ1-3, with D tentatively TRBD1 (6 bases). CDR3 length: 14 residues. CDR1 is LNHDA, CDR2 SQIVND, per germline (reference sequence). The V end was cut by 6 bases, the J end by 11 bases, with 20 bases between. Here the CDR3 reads CASRVRGATDAIYF. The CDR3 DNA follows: TGTGCCAGTAGAGTACGGGGGGCGACAGACGCCATATATTTT.

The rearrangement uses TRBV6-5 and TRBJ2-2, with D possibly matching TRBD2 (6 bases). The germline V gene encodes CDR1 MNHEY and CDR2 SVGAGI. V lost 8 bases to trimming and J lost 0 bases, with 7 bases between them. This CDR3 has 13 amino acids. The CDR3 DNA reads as TGTGCCAGCGTAGCGGCGAACACCGGGGAGCTGTTTTTT. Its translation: CASVAANTGELFF.

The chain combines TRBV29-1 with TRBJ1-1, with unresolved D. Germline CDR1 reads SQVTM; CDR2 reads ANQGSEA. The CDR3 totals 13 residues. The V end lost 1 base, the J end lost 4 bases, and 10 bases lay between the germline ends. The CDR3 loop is CSVEAPEVTEAFF. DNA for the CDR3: TGCAGCGTTGAAGCCCCGGAGGTCACTGAAGCTTTCTTT.

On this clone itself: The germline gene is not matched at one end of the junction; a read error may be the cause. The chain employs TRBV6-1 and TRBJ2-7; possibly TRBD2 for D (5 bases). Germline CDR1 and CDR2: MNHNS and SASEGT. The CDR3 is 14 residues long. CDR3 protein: CASNERGSGYEQYF. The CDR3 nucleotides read TGTGCCAGCAATGAACGGGGATCGGGCTACGAGCAGTACTTC.

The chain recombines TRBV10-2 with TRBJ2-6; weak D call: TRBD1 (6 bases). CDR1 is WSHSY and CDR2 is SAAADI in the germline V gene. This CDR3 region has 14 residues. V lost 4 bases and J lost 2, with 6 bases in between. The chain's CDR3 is CASSGGPGANVLTF. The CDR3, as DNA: TGCGCCAGCAGTGGGGGGCCTGGGGCCAACGTCCTGACTTTC.

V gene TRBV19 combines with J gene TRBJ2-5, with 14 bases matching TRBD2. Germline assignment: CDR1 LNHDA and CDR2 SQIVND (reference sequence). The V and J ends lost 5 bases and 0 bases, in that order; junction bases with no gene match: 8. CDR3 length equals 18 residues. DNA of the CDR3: TGTGCCAGTAGTCGGACTAGCGGGGGGTCAGCTTACCAAGAGACCCAGTACTTC. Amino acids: CASSRTSGGSAYQETQYF.

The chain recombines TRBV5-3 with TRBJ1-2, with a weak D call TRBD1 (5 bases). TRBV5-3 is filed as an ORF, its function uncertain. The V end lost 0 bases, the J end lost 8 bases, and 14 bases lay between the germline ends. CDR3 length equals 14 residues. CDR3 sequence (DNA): TGTGCCAGAAGCTTGGCCGGGGGAGTATGCGGCTACACCTTC. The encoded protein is CARSLAGGVCGYTF.

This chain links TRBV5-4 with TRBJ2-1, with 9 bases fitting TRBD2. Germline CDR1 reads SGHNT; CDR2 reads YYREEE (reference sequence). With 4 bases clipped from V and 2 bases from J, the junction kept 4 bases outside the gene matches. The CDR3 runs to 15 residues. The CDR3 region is CASSVAGATYNEQFF. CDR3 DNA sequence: TGTGCCAGCAGCGTAGCGGGAGCCACCTACAATGAGCAGTTCTTC.

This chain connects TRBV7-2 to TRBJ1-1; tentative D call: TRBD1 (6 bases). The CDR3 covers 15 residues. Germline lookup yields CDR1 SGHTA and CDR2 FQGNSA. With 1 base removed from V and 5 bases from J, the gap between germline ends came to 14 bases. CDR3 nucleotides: TGTGCCAGCAGCTTAGAGGGGGGGCCGGGGACTGAAGCTTTCTTT. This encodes CASSLEGGPGTEAFF. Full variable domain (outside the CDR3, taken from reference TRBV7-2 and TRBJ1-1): GAGVSQSPSNKVTEKGKDVELRCDPISGHTALYWYRQSLGQGLEFLIYFQGNSAPDKSGLPSDRFSAERTGGSVSTLTIQRTQQEDSAVYLCASSLEGGPGTEAFFGQGTRLTVV.

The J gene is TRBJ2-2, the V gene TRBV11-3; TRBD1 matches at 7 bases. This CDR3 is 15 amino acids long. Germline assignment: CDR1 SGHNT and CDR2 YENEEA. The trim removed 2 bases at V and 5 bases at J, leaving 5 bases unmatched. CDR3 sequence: CASSLNTGATGELFF. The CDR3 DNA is TGTGCCAGCAGCTTAAATACAGGGGCAACCGGGGAGCTGTTTTTT.

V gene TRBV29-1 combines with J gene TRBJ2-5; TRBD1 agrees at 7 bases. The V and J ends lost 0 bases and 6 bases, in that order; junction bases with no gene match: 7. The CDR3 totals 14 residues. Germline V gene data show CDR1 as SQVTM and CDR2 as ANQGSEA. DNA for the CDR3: TGCAGCGTTGAAGATGGGGACAGCCCCCAGACCCAGTACTTC. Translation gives CSVEDGDSPQTQYF.